This paragraph reports one T cell receptor (beta chain). This record belongs to a study of blood T cell repertoires in COVID-19. Under the authors' procedure: Cell counts per sample came from amplifying reference gene primers. Data came from immunoSEQ multiplex PCR; TCRdb stores just in-frame clones and leaves some out. That table gives V, J and clone size, and the DNA gave D and trimming. The profile shows around 380,000 clones, around 87% of them singletons. Germline CDR1 is LNHDA and CDR2 is SQIVND (reference sequence). Unmatched junction bases numbered 3, after V lost 6 bases and J lost 2 bases. The CDR3 is 13 amino acids. Categorization into cohorts depended on clinical history that participants reported. For recovered donors of Cohort 3, there were two negative PCRs, clearance, or symptom resolution.

V and J are TRBV19 and TRBJ2-7, with TRBD1 identical over 8 bases. This TCR was recovered from a man under 40 who had recovered from COVID-19. What was sequenced was PBMCs or T cells enriched from blood (not recorded which). The CDR3 loop reads CASSLQGAYEQYF. For the CDR3, the DNA is TGTGCCAGTAGCCTACAGGGGGCCTACGAGCAGTACTTC.